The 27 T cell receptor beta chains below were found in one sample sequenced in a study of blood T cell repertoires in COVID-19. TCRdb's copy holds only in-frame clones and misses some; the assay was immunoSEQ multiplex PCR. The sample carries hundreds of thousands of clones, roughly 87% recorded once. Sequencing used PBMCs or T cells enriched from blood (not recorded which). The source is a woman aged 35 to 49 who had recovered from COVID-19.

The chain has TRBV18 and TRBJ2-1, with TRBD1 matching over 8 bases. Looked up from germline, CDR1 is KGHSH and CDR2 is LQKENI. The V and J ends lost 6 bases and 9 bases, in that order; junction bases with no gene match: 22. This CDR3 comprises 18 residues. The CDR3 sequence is CASSFSIKDRAKGGEQFF. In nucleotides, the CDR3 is TGTGCCAGCTCCTTTTCGATTAAGGACAGGGCGAAAGGAGGTGAGCAGTTCTTC. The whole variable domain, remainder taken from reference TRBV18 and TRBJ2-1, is NAGVMQNPRHLVRRRGQEARLRCSPMKGHSHVYWYRQLPEEGLKFMVYLQKENIIDESGMPKERFSAEFPKEGPSILRIQQVVRGDSAAYFCASSFSIKDRAKGGEQFFGPGTRLTVL.

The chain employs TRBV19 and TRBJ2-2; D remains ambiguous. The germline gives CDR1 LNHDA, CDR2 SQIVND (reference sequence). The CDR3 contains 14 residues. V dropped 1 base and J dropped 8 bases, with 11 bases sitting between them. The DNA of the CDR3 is TGTGCCAGTAGTATAGTACGGTTTAATGGGGAGCTGTTTTTT. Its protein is CASSIVRFNGELFF.

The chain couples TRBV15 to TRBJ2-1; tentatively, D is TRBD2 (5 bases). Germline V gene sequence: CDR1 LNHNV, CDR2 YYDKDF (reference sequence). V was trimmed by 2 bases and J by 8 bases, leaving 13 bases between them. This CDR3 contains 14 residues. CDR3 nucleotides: TGTGCCACCAGCAGACTCTCTGTGAGGGATGAGCAGTTCTTC. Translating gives CATSRLSVRDEQFF.

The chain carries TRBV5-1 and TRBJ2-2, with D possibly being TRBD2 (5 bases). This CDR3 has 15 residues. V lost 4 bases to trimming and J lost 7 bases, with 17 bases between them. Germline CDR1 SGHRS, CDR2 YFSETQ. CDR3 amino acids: CASSPTQLDFGELFF. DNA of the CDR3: TGCGCCAGCAGCCCAACCCAACTAGATTTCGGGGAGCTGTTTTTT.

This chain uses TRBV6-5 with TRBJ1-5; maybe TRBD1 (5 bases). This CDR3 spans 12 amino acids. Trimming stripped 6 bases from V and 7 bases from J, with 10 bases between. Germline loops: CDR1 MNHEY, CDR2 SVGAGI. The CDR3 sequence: CASRGRGQPQHF. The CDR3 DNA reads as TGTGCCAGCAGGGGGCGGGGGCAGCCCCAGCATTTT.

DNA for the CDR3: TGTGCCAGGCTGTTCGACAGGGTGGACTACGAGCAGTACTTC. Translated, it gives CARLFDRVDYEQYF. V is TRBV27 and J is TRBJ2-7, with 7 bases aligning to TRBD1. The CDR3 sequence is 14 residues long. V trimming: 9 bases; J trimming: 3 bases; junction bases outside the gene matches: 11. Germline CDR1 reads MNHEY; CDR2 reads SMNVEV (reference sequence).

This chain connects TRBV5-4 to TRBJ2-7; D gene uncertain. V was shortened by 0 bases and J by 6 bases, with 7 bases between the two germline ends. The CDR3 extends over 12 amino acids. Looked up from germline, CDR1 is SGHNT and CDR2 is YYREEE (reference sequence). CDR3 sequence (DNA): TGTGCCAGCAGCTTGGCTGGGCTCGAGCAGTACTTC. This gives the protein CASSLAGLEQYF.

In DNA form, the CDR3 reads TGTGCCAGCAGCCCATGGACTAGCGGGAGGGTAAATGAGCAGTTCTTC. Its translation is CASSPWTSGRVNEQFF. This sequence joins TRBV11-2 and TRBJ2-1, with 15 bases fitting TRBD2. Per the germline V gene, CDR1 is SGHAT and CDR2 is FQNNGV. The CDR3 length is 16 residues. V lost 5 bases and J lost 7; bases outside the gene matches: 6. Complete variable domain (other parts from reference TRBV11-2 and TRBJ2-1): EAGVAQSPRYKIIEKRQSVAFWCNPISGHATLYWYQQILGQGPKLLIQFQNNGVVDDSQLPKDRFSAERLKGVDSTLKIQPAKLEDSAVYLCASSPWTSGRVNEQFFGPGTRLTVL.

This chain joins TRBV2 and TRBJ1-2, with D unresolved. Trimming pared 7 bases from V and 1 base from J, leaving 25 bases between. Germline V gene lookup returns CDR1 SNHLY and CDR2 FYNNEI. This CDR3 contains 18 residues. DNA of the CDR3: TGTGCCAGCACATCCCATCCGAAGGGAGGGCTGATTAACTATGGCTACACCTTC. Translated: CASTSHPKGGLINYGYTF.

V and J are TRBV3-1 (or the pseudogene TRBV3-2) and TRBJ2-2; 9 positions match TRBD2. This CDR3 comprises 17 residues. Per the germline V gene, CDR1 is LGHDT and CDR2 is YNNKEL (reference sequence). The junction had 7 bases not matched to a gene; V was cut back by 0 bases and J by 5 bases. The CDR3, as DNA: TGTGCCAGCAGCCAAGAAGCCAGCGGGAGGAGAACCGGGGAGCTGTTTTTT. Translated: CASSQEASGRRTGELFF.

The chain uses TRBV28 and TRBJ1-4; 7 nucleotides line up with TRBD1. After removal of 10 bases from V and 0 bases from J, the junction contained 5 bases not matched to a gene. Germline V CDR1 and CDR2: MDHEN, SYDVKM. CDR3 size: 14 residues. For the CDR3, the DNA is TGTGCCACTGGGGGGACAGCAACTAATGAAAAACTGTTTTTT. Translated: CATGGTATNEKLFF.

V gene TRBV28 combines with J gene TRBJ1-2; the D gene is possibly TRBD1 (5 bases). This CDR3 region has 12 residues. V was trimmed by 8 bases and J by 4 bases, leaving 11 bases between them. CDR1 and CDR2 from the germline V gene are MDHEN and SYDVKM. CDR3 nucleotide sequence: TGTGCCAGCTCGGGGGGAAGCTATGGCTACACCTTC. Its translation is CASSGGSYGYTF.

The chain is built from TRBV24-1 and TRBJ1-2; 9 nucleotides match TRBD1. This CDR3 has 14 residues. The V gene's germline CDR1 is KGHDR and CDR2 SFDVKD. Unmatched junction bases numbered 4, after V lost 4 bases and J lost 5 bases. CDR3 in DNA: TGTGCCACCAGTGAAACTGGGACAGGGTATGGCTACACCTTC. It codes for CATSETGTGYGYTF.

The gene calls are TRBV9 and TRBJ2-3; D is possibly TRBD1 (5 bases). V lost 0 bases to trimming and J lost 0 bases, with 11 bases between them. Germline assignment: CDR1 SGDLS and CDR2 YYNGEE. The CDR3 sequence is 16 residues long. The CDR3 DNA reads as TGTGCCAGCAGCGTAGTGAGTACAGGAAGCACAGATACGCAGTATTTT. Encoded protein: CASSVVSTGSTDTQYF.

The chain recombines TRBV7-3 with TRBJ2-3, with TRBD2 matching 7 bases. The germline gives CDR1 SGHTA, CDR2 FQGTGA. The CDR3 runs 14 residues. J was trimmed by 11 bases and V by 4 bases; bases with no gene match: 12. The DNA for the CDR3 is TGTGCCAGCAGCTCCACCCCGGGGGGAAGGGTGCAGTATTTT. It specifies CASSSTPGGRVQYF.

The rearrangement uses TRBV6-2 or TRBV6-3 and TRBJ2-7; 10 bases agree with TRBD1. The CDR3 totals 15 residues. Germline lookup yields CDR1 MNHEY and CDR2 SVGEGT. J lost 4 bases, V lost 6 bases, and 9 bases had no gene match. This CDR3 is CASSATDRGLYEQYF. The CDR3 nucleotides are TGTGCCAGCAGCGCAACCGACAGGGGGCTTTACGAGCAGTACTTC.

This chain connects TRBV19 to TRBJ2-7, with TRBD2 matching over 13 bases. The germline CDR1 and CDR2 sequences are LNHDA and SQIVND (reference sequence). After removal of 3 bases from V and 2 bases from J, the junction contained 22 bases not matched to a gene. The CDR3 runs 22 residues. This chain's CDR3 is CASSIVHSPGLAGNQVAYEQYF. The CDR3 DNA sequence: TGTGCCAGTAGTATCGTTCATTCCCCGGGACTAGCGGGAAATCAAGTCGCCTACGAGCAGTACTTC.

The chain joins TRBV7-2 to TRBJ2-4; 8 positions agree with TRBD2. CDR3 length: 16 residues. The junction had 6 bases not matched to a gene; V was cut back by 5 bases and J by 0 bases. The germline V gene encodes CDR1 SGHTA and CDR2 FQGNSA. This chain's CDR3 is CASSTSGSVAKNIQYF. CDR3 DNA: TGTGCCAGCAGCACGAGCGGGAGTGTAGCCAAAAACATTCAGTACTTC.

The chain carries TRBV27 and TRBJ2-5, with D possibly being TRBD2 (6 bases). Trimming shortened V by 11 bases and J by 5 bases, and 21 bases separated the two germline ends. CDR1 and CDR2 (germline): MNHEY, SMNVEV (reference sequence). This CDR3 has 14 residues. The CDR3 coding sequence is TGTGCCGGACAAGAGTCTAGCGAGGGGGAGACCCAGTACTTC. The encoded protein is CAGQESSEGETQYF.

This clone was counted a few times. Written as DNA, the CDR3 is TGTGCCAGCAGCCAAGGCAGATACAATGAGCAGTTCTTC. Protein: CASSQGRYNEQFF. The V and J genes are TRBV3-1 (or the pseudogene TRBV3-2) and TRBJ2-1; no reliable D call. This CDR3 spans 13 amino acids. Germline V gene lookup returns CDR1 LGHDT and CDR2 YNNKEL (reference sequence). The V end lost 1 base, the J end lost 4 bases, and 5 bases lay between the germline ends.

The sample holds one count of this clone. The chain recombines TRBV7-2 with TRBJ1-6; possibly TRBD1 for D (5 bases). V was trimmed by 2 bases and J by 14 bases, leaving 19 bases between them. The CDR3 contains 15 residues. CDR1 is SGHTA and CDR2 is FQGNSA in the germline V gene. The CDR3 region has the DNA TGTGCCAGCAGCTTACAAGGTCTAAGCGGGGGGGCCCTCCACTTT. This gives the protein CASSLQGLSGGALHF.

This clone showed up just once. CDR3 DNA sequence: TGTGCCAGCAGCCGTGCGGGATATACCGGGGAGCTGTTTTTT. Its protein is CASSRAGYTGELFF. This chain links TRBV3-1 (or the pseudogene TRBV3-2) with TRBJ2-2, with a weak D call TRBD2 (6 bases). The CDR3 length is 14 residues. Trimming shortened V by 4 bases and J by 5 bases, and 11 bases separated the two germline ends. The V gene's germline CDR1 is LGHDT and CDR2 YNNKEL (reference sequence).

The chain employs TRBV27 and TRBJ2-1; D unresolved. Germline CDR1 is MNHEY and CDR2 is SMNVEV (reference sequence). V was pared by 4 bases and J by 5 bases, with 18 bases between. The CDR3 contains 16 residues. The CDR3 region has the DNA TGTGCCAGCAGTTCAATCCCGCCCCAGCAGGACAATGAGCAGTTCTTC. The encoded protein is CASSSIPPQQDNEQFF.

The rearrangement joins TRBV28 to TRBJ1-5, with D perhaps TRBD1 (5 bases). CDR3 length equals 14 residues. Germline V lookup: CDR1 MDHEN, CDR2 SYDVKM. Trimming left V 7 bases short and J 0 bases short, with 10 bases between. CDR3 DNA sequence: TGTGCCAGCATCAGCAGGGATAGCAATCAGCCCCAGCATTTT. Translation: CASISRDSNQPQHF.

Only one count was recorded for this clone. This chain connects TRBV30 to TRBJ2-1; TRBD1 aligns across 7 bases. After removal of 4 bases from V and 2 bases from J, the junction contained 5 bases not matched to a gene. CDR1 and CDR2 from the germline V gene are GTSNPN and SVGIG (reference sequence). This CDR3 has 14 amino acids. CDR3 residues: CAWTRGGAYNEQFF. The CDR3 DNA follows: TGTGCCTGGACGAGAGGGGGCGCCTACAATGAGCAGTTCTTC.

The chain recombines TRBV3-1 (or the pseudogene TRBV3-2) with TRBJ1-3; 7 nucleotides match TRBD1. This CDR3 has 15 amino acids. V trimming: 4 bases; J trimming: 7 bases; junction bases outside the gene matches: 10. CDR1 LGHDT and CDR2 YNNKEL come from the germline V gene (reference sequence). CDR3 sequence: CASSRGTANSNTIYF. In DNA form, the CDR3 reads TGTGCCAGCAGCCGAGGGACAGCGAACAGCAACACCATATATTTT.

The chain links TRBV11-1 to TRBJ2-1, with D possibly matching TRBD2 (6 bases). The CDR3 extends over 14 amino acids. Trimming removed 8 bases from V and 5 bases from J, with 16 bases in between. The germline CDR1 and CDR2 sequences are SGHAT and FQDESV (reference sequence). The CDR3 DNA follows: TGTGCCAGCCAATGGAATCTAGCGAACAATGAGCAGTTCTTC. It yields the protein CASQWNLANNEQFF.